Each of the 23 T cell receptor beta chains below was sequenced from the same sample in a study of cytomegalovirus exposure and HLA in healthy donors. Clones were read by immunoSEQ multiplex PCR, and TCRdb kept only the in-frame ones, dropping some. Of 150,000 to 200,000 clones listed, just under 90% are singletons. Sequencing was carried out using PBMCs. These receptors all stem from a woman under 30 in good health and CMV-seropositive.

The V gene is TRBV7-9, the J gene TRBJ1-3; TRBD1 agrees at 7 bases. Germline CDR1 and CDR2: SEHNR and FQNEAQ (reference sequence). Trimming took 6 bases from V and 2 from J; bases not matched to a gene: 7. The CDR3 totals 15 residues. CDR3: CASRETTGTGNTIYF. The DNA of the CDR3 is TGTGCCAGCAGGGAGACGACAGGGACTGGAAACACCATATATTTT.

This chain connects TRBV7-9 to TRBJ2-7; D is possibly TRBD2 (5 bases). V lost 2 bases, J lost 1 base, and 12 bases lay in between. The CDR3 contains 15 residues. Germline loops: CDR1 SEHNR, CDR2 FQNEAQ (reference sequence). The CDR3 is CASSLSGAVSYEQYF. The CDR3 nucleotides read TGTGCCAGCAGCTTAAGCGGAGCCGTTTCCTACGAGCAGTACTTC.

This clone was found once. This chain uses TRBV7-2 with TRBJ1-3, with 7 bases fitting TRBD1. The germline CDR1 and CDR2 sequences are SGHTA and FQGNSA. The CDR3 consists of 14 residues. After removal of 4 bases from V and 4 bases from J, the junction contained 4 bases not matched to a gene. CDR3 DNA: TGTGCCAGCAGCTCGCCGGGACAGGGAAACACCATATATTTT. This gives the protein CASSSPGQGNTIYF.

The chain employs TRBV4-1 and TRBJ2-5; the D gene is possibly TRBD2 (6 bases). With the DNA end fitting TRBJ2-7 better, the J assignment may be wrong. Germline-derived CDR1 and CDR2 are MGHRA and YSYEKL. The CDR3 runs to 17 residues. The CDR3 bases are TGCGCCAGCAGCCAAACCCCGGCTAGCGACAGCTCCTACGAGCAGTACTTC. Protein sequence: CASSQTPASDSSYEQYF.

The chain employs TRBV21-1 and TRBJ2-5; TRBD1, the table's D call, lacks a check against the DNA. TRBV21-1 is a pseudogene segment. The CDR3 has 12 residues. This CDR3 reads CASSNDRETQYF. The CDR3 coding sequence is TGTGCCAGCAGCAACGACAGAGAGACCCAGTACTTC.

The V gene is TRBV10-3, the J gene TRBJ1-2; D unclear. Between the trimmed V and J ends, which lost 3 bases and 2 bases, there was a span of 7 bases. Germline CDR1 is ENHRY and CDR2 is SYGVKD. This CDR3 spans 13 amino acids. CDR3 in DNA: TGTGCCATCAGTGAAGGAGGGAACTATGGCTACACCTTC. This translates into CAISEGGNYGYTF.

Turning to this clone: The sample carries other DNA sequences with the same CDR3. The genes are TRBV2 and TRBJ2-5, with D uncertain. CDR1 and CDR2 (germline): SNHLY, FYNNEI. This CDR3 comprises 11 residues. Between the trimmed V and J ends, which lost 4 bases and 5 bases, there was a span of 5 bases. The CDR3 loop reads CASSVGETQYF. The CDR3 DNA sequence: TGTGCCAGCAGTGTTGGCGAGACCCAGTACTTC.

This clone was seen only once. The chain links TRBV10-1 to TRBJ1-4; a possible D gene is TRBD1 (5 bases). The CDR3 consists of 14 residues. Germline V gene data show CDR1 as WNHNN and CDR2 as SYGVQD (reference sequence). Trimming stripped 2 bases from V and 10 bases from J, with 14 bases between. This chain's CDR3 is CASSEGQGIGKLFF. The CDR3 coding sequence is TGCGCCAGCAGTGAGGGGCAGGGAATAGGAAAACTGTTTTTT.

The chain is built from TRBV7-2 and TRBJ2-2; a weak D match, TRBD2 (6 bases). Germline V lookup: CDR1 SGHTA, CDR2 FQGNSA. This CDR3 has 15 residues. V was shortened by 1 base and J by 4 bases, with 10 bases between the two germline ends. The CDR3 sequence is CASSLGSGFTGELFF. The CDR3 nucleotides are TGTGCCAGCAGCTTAGGTAGCGGATTCACCGGGGAGCTGTTTTTT.

The V call is TRBV5-4, the J call TRBJ2-7; 7 bases agree with TRBD2. CDR3 length: 15 residues. With V trimmed by 4 bases and J by 0 bases, 7 bases remained unmatched. CDR1 is SGHNT, CDR2 YYREEE, per germline (reference sequence). CDR3 nucleotides: TGTGCCAGCAGCCGAGACGGGGGGAGCTCCTACGAGCAGTACTTC. Protein sequence: CASSRDGGSSYEQYF. The full variable domain, its missing parts supplied by reference TRBV5-4 and TRBJ2-7, is ETGVTQSPTHLIKTRGQQVTLRCSSQSGHNTVSWYQQALGQGPQFIFQYYREEENGRGNFPPRFSGLQFPNYSSELNVNALELDDSALYLCASSRDGGSSYEQYFGPGTRLTVT.

The gene calls are TRBV27 and TRBJ2-3; 7 positions agree with TRBD1. Losses at the gene ends were 6 bases for V and 6 bases for J; bases not matched to a gene: 21. The CDR3 covers 18 residues. Germline V lookup: CDR1 MNHEY, CDR2 SMNVEV (reference sequence). CDR3 coding DNA: TGTGCCAGCAGCCATCCTTCCGGAACAGGGGCGGCAGGGGATACGCAGTATTTT. The encoded protein is CASSHPSGTGAAGDTQYF.

The V and J genes are TRBV15 and TRBJ1-5; D perhaps matches TRBD1 (5 bases). The CDR3 contains 15 residues. V dropped 5 bases and J dropped 7 bases, with 18 bases sitting between them. Germline lookup yields CDR1 LNHNV and CDR2 YYDKDF (reference sequence). CDR3 residues: CATSLREQGGQPQHF. CDR3 nucleotides: TGTGCCACCAGCCTGAGGGAGCAGGGAGGGCAGCCCCAGCATTTT. Supplemented by reference TRBV15 and TRBJ1-5, the full variable domain reads DAMVIQNPRYQVTQFGKPVTLSCSQTLNHNVMYWYQQKSSQAPKLLFHYYDKDFNNEADTPDNFQSRRPNTSFCFLDIRSPGLGDTAMYLCATSLREQGGQPQHFGDGTRLSIL.

The CDR3: CASSEGLAGEADTQYF. CDR3 in DNA: TGCGCCAGCAGCGAGGGACTAGCGGGAGAAGCAGATACGCAGTATTTT. The chain uses TRBV5-1 and TRBJ2-3; TRBD2 matches at 14 bases. The CDR3 consists of 16 residues. V was pared by 4 bases and J by 4 bases, with 5 bases of the junction left unmatched. The germline V gene encodes CDR1 SGHRS and CDR2 YFSETQ. The whole variable domain, remainder taken from reference TRBV5-1 and TRBJ2-3, is KAGVTQTPRYLIKTRGQQVTLSCSPISGHRSVSWYQQTPGQGLQFLFEYFSETQRNKGNFPGRFSGRQFSNSRSEMNVSTLELGDSALYLCASSEGLAGEADTQYFGPGTRLTVL.

This chain links TRBV4-3 with TRBJ1-4; 7 bases fit TRBD1. V trimming: 4 bases; J trimming: 0 bases; junction bases outside the gene matches: 5. Per the germline V gene, CDR1 is LGHNA and CDR2 is YSLEER. This CDR3 region has 16 residues. The CDR3 is CASSRGGSATNEKLFF. The CDR3 DNA sequence: TGCGCCAGCAGCCGAGGGGGCAGTGCAACTAATGAAAAACTGTTTTTT.

The rearrangement links TRBV2 to TRBJ1-1, with no clear D. The CDR3 covers 14 residues. Trimming removed 4 bases at V and 1 base at J, with 10 bases between. The germline V gene encodes CDR1 SNHLY and CDR2 FYNNEI. The CDR3 DNA sequence: TGTGCCAGCAGTGTCCATGGGCAGAACACTGAAGCTTTCTTT. This codes for CASSVHGQNTEAFF.

The chain is built from TRBV5-1 and TRBJ1-1; perhaps TRBD1 as D (5 bases). There are 15 residues in the CDR3. Germline V lookup: CDR1 SGHRS, CDR2 YFSETQ. V lost 4 bases and J lost 0, with 13 bases in between. In DNA, the CDR3 is TGCGCCAGCAGCACCCAGACAGCTCTGAACACTGAAGCTTTCTTT. It translates to CASSTQTALNTEAFF.

This chain uses TRBV7-2 with TRBJ2-7, with 8 nucleotides matching TRBD1. The CDR3 runs 15 residues. The V and J ends lost 5 bases and 2 bases, in that order; junction bases with no gene match: 8. Germline-derived CDR1 and CDR2 are SGHTA and FQGNSA. CDR3 loop: CASSPGQGLTYEQYF. CDR3 coding DNA: TGTGCCAGCAGCCCCGGACAGGGATTGACCTACGAGCAGTACTTC.

This sequence joins TRBV4-2 and TRBJ1-2; D is possibly TRBD1 (6 bases). The CDR3 runs 12 residues. Germline CDR1 is LGHNA and CDR2 is YNFKEQ. Trimming removed 5 bases from V and 5 bases from J, with 9 bases in between. DNA for the CDR3: TGTGCCAGCAGCGAACAGGGTTATGGCTACACCTTC. Protein: CASSEQGYGYTF.

CDR3 coding DNA: TGTGCCAGCTCACTACAGAGGGATAATGAAGCTTTCTTT. Protein product: CASSLQRDNEAFF. The rearrangement joins TRBV18 to TRBJ1-1; D is unclear. Between the trimmed V and J ends, which lost 4 bases and 7 bases, there was a span of 13 bases. CDR3 size: 13 residues. From germline, CDR1 is KGHSH and CDR2 LQKENI.

The rearrangement uses TRBV5-6 and TRBJ1-1, with a possible D match to TRBD1 (6 bases). Trimming cost V 4 bases and J 4 bases, with 8 bases left between them. Germline CDR1 reads SGHDT; CDR2 reads YYEEEE. CDR3 length: 12 amino acids. The CDR3 spells CASSEGGTEAFF. Written as DNA, the CDR3 is TGTGCCAGCAGCGAAGGGGGCACTGAAGCTTTCTTT.

This chain uses TRBV2 with TRBJ2-1, with 10 bases lining up with TRBD2. Germline V gene sequence: CDR1 SNHLY, CDR2 FYNNEI. V lost 5 bases, J lost 6 bases, and 7 bases stayed unmatched. This CDR3 spans 15 amino acids. DNA for the CDR3: TGTGCCAGCAGTCTGAGCGGGAGGGGCAGCAATGAGCAGTTCTTC. The encoded protein is CASSLSGRGSNEQFF.

Only one count was recorded for this clone. This chain links TRBV2 with TRBJ2-4; a possible D gene is TRBD2 (6 bases). The CDR3 has 14 amino acids. V was clipped by 3 bases and J by 1 base, with 7 bases between them. Germline V gene sequence: CDR1 SNHLY, CDR2 FYNNEI. The CDR3 here is CASSEGGAKNIQYF. In nucleotides, the CDR3 is TGTGCCAGCAGTGAGGGGGGTGCCAAAAACATTCAGTACTTC.

The gene calls are TRBV5-6 and TRBJ1-1; 8 bases map to TRBD1. The CDR3 is 13 residues long. With 5 bases clipped from V and 4 bases from J, the junction kept 4 bases outside the gene matches. The germline V gene has CDR1 SGHDT and CDR2 YYEEEE. The CDR3 sequence is CASSLTGGTEAFF. Written as DNA, the CDR3 is TGTGCCAGCAGTCTAACAGGGGGCACTGAAGCTTTCTTT.